What follows are 32 T cell receptor beta chains derived from one specimen sequenced in a study of CD8 T cells in Susac syndrome (dated by TCRdb to between 2018 and 2021). Libraries were prepared through the immunoSEQ multiplex PCR assay. RNA was extracted using the RNeasy kit, and roughly 0.5 to 1 ug of the RNA was reverse transcribed with random hexamers. TCRdb cleaned the public reads at Q25 with fastp, built clones with MiXCR and kept in-frame beta chains. Rows are unified per CDR3 protein, each entry keeping the most common DNA and genes. A total of under 80,000 distinct CDR3 sequences appear in this sample, about 95% of them only once. The ten most abundant clones make up roughly 0.39% of the sample. The specimen was CD8+ T cells from PBMCs. The receptors shown here come from a human donor with multiple sclerosis.

This clonotype was detected only once. The chain employs TRBV4-1 and TRBJ2-7, with 8 bases fitting TRBD1. This CDR3 contains 16 residues. CDR1 is MGHRA and CDR2 is YSYEKL in the germline V gene. V dropped 1 base and J dropped 4; count of bases not matched to a gene: 9. The CDR3 here is CASSQAIDRGIYEQYF. CDR3 nucleotides: TGCGCCAGCAGCCAAGCCATTGACAGGGGAATTTACGAGCAGTACTTC.

The chain couples TRBV4-3 to TRBJ2-7, with unresolved D. V lost 4 bases and J lost 0, with 10 bases in between. The germline gives CDR1 LGHNA, CDR2 YSLEER. The CDR3 is 14 residues long. CDR3 region: CASSLLTPSYEQYF. Written as DNA, the CDR3 is TGCGCCAGCAGCCTGTTGACACCCTCCTACGAGCAGTACTTC.

The rearrangement links TRBV13 to TRBJ2-7; 9 nucleotides match TRBD1. This CDR3 comprises 15 residues. CDR1 is PRHDT and CDR2 is FYEKMQ in the germline V gene (reference sequence). The J segment lost 3 bases and the V segment lost 4 bases, leaving 7 bases of the junction unmatched. The CDR3 DNA follows: TGTGCCAGCAGCTCCGCAACAGGGGGCTTCTACGAGCAGTACTTC. Protein sequence: CASSSATGGFYEQYF.

This chain uses TRBV6-2 or TRBV6-3 with TRBJ2-7; 8 bases match TRBD1. V lost 4 bases to trimming and J lost 3 bases; unmatched junction nucleotides: 5. From germline, CDR1 is MNHEY and CDR2 SVGEGT. This CDR3 contains 14 residues. CDR3 residues: CASSWTGQFYEQYF. CDR3 sequence (DNA): TGTGCCAGCAGTTGGACAGGGCAGTTCTACGAGCAGTACTTC.

In its sample, this clonotype was seen a few times. The chain carries TRBV4-1 and TRBJ2-5; tentative D call: TRBD2 (6 bases). CDR3 size: 15 residues. V lost 3 bases, J lost 2 bases, and 13 bases lay in between. In germline, CDR1 is MGHRA, CDR2 YSYEKL. The CDR3 loop reads CASSQIADYQETQYF. In DNA, the CDR3 is TGCGCCAGCAGCCAGATTGCGGACTATCAAGAGACCCAGTACTTC.

The rearrangement joins TRBV19 to TRBJ2-2, with a tentative D call TRBD2 (6 bases). Germline CDR1 LNHDA, CDR2 SQIVND (reference sequence). The V and J ends lost 4 bases and 7 bases respectively, with 10 bases between them. The CDR3 spans 13 residues. DNA of the CDR3: TGTGCCAGTAGTAGACGGGAGTTCGGGGAGCTGTTTTTT. Its protein is CASSRREFGELFF.

The chain employs TRBV3-1 and TRBJ2-5, with unresolved D. Trimming took 4 bases from V and 0 from J, leaving 12 bases between them. This CDR3 is built from 15 residues. In germline, CDR1 is LGHDT, CDR2 YNNKEL (reference sequence). CDR3 loop: CASSRRVVNQETQYF. CDR3 in DNA: TGTGCCAGCAGCCGACGGGTTGTAAACCAAGAGACCCAGTACTTC.

This chain joins TRBV12-3 or TRBV12-4 and TRBJ1-1, with D perhaps matching TRBD1 (5 bases). V lost 8 bases to trimming and J lost 11 bases, with 9 bases between them. The CDR3 consists of 9 residues. This chain's CDR3 is CASPRGAFF. In nucleotides, the CDR3 is TGTGCCAGCCCCCGGGGGGCTTTCTTT.

The rearrangement links TRBV6-2 or TRBV6-3 to TRBJ1-1; D gene ambiguous. Germline-derived CDR1 and CDR2 are MNHEY and SVGEGT. V was cut by 2 bases and J by 7 bases, with 8 bases left in between. The CDR3 has 12 residues. CDR3 protein: CASSYPGYEAFF. The CDR3 DNA is TGTGCCAGCAGTTACCCCGGGTATGAAGCTTTCTTT.

The V and J genes are TRBV27 and TRBJ2-4; 8 bases match TRBD2. This CDR3 has 15 residues. V shed 3 bases and J 7 bases; nucleotides not matched to a gene: 8. The germline V gene has CDR1 MNHEY and CDR2 SMNVEV (reference sequence). As DNA, the CDR3 is TGTGCCAGCAGTTTGCGGGGGGCCCCAGGGAACATTCAGTACTTC. The encoded protein is CASSLRGAPGNIQYF.

This sequence joins TRBV7-3 and TRBJ2-5, with 14 nucleotides matching TRBD2. From germline, CDR1 is SGHTA and CDR2 FQGTGA. J lost 3 bases, V lost 0 bases, and 3 bases had no gene match. The CDR3 is made up of 17 amino acids. The DNA of the CDR3 is TGTGCCAGCAGCTTAACCCGACTAGCGGGGGGGGAAGAGACCCAGTACTTC. This sequence encodes CASSLTRLAGGEETQYF.

This clonotype was found a few times. This chain connects TRBV6-2 or TRBV6-3 to TRBJ2-7, with TRBD1 matching 9 bases. The CDR3 totals 16 residues. With V trimmed by 10 bases and J by 6 bases, 19 bases remained unmatched. CDR1 is MNHEY and CDR2 is SVGEGT in the germline V gene. CDR3 bases: TGTGCCACTTCTCTCCCGTCTGGACAGGGGTCCCTCGAGCAGTACTTC. It translates to CATSLPSGQGSLEQYF.

The chain recombines TRBV19 with TRBJ2-7; D possibly uses TRBD1 or TRBD2 (5 bases each). The CDR3 sequence is 15 residues long. V lost 3 bases, J lost 0 bases, and 12 bases lay in between. Germline lookup yields CDR1 LNHDA and CDR2 SQIVND (reference sequence). CDR3 region: CASSIGAELSYEQYF. The CDR3 DNA follows: TGTGCCAGTAGTATCGGGGCAGAACTCTCCTACGAGCAGTACTTC.

CDR3 region: CASSLGLGGPVPLEQYF. The DNA of the CDR3 is TGTGCCAGCAGCTTGGGATTAGGGGGCCCGGTCCCCCTAGAGCAGTACTTC. J is TRBJ2-7 and V is TRBV5-6; 7 positions agree with TRBD1. V trimming: 0 bases; J trimming: 7 bases; junction bases outside the gene matches: 16. This CDR3 has 17 residues. The germline gives CDR1 SGHDT, CDR2 YYEEEE.

The chain recombines TRBV27 with TRBJ2-5; D remains unclear. Germline assignment: CDR1 MNHEY and CDR2 SMNVEV (reference sequence). The CDR3 has 17 residues. V was clipped by 5 bases and J by 0 bases, with 19 bases between them. In DNA form, the CDR3 reads TGTGCCAGCAGTCCCAACCGACCCCAGATGTACCAAGAGACCCAGTACTTC. Amino acid sequence: CASSPNRPQMYQETQYF.

The chain has TRBV5-6 and TRBJ1-1, with 10 bases identical to TRBD1. The trim removed 2 bases at V and 4 bases at J, leaving 5 bases unmatched. Germline V CDR1 and CDR2: SGHDT, YYEEEE. The CDR3 consists of 15 residues. CDR3: CASSFNRDRGTEAFF. Here the CDR3 DNA reads TGTGCCAGCAGCTTCAACCGGGACAGGGGCACTGAAGCTTTCTTT.

The J gene is TRBJ2-1, the V gene TRBV15, with TRBD2 matching over 10 bases. V dropped 1 base and J dropped 11; count of bases not matched to a gene: 11. Germline V gene lookup returns CDR1 LNHNV and CDR2 YYDKDF (reference sequence). CDR3 size: 16 residues. Written as DNA, the CDR3 is TGTGCCACCAGCAGAGGTAGCGGGGGGCCGTTACAACAGCAGTTCTTC. Residues: CATSRGSGGPLQQQFF.

V gene TRBV27 combines with J gene TRBJ1-1; D perhaps matches TRBD1 (5 bases). This CDR3 has 16 residues. Germline values: CDR1 MNHEY, CDR2 SMNVEV (reference sequence). Trimming stripped 2 bases from V and 4 bases from J, with 17 bases between. CDR3 amino acids: CASSLVPGAAGTEAFF. CDR3 nucleotide sequence: TGTGCCAGCAGTTTAGTTCCCGGGGCCGCGGGCACTGAAGCTTTCTTT.

The chain combines TRBV3-1 with TRBJ2-5; 11 bases align to TRBD2. The CDR3 is 17 amino acids. Per the germline V gene, CDR1 is LGHDT and CDR2 is YNNKEL (reference sequence). V trimming: 0 bases; J trimming: 4 bases; junction bases outside the gene matches: 7. CDR3 protein: CASSQDLTSGSLETQYF. The CDR3, as DNA: TGTGCCAGCAGCCAAGATTTAACTAGCGGGAGCCTAGAGACCCAGTACTTC.

The chain combines TRBV29-1 with TRBJ2-7; no firm D call. Germline V gene data show CDR1 as SQVTM and CDR2 as ANQGSEA. Between the trimmed V and J ends, which lost 3 bases and 6 bases, there was a span of 9 bases. The CDR3 loop spans 11 amino acids. The CDR3 bases are TGCAGCGTTGATATCATGGGCGAGCAGTACTTC. This codes for CSVDIMGEQYF.

The chain combines TRBV20-1 with TRBJ2-5; weak D call: TRBD2 (5 bases). Germline V CDR1 and CDR2: DFQATT, SNEGSKA (reference sequence). V was cut by 5 bases and J by 3 bases, with 16 bases left in between. This CDR3 spans 14 amino acids. CDR3 loop: CSAHSSRAKETQYF. In DNA, the CDR3 is TGCAGTGCTCACTCCTCGAGGGCGAAAGAGACCCAGTACTTC.

V and J are TRBV28 and TRBJ2-2; D possibly corresponds to TRBD2 (5 bases). Deletions cut 2 bases from V and 7 bases from J, with 14 bases between. CDR1 and CDR2 from the germline V gene are MDHEN and SYDVKM. This CDR3 is 15 amino acids long. The CDR3, as DNA: TGTGCCAGCAGTTTACGAGAGGGATTAAGCGGGGAGCTGTTTTTT. Amino acid sequence: CASSLREGLSGELFF.

V usage is TRBV3-1 and J usage is TRBJ2-7, with D tentatively TRBD2 (6 bases). Between the trimmed V and J ends, which lost 4 bases and 5 bases, there was a span of 18 bases. This CDR3 spans 15 amino acids. Germline V CDR1 and CDR2: LGHDT, YNNKEL (reference sequence). The CDR3 loop is CASSRTGGWSDEQYF. CDR3 in DNA: TGTGCCAGCAGCCGGACTGGAGGGTGGTCGGACGAGCAGTACTTC.

The chain combines TRBV7-9 with TRBJ1-5; a possible D gene is TRBD1 (5 bases). Between the trimmed V and J ends, which lost 5 bases and 5 bases, there was a span of 13 bases. Looked up from germline, CDR1 is SEHNR and CDR2 is FQNEAQ (reference sequence). The CDR3 covers 14 residues. The CDR3 sequence: CASSQRGDYQPQHF. The CDR3 bases are TGTGCCAGCAGCCAGCGCGGGGACTATCAGCCCCAGCATTTT.

J is TRBJ1-2 and V is TRBV7-2; 10 nucleotides agree with TRBD1. CDR1 SGHTA and CDR2 FQGNSA come from the germline V gene. Unmatched junction bases numbered 4, after V lost 4 bases and J lost 8 bases. This CDR3 region has 13 residues. In nucleotides, the CDR3 is TGTGCCAGCAGCTCCGGGACAGGGGCCGGCTACACCTTC. It yields the protein CASSSGTGAGYTF. Drawing the rest from reference TRBV7-2 and TRBJ1-2, the complete variable domain is GAGVSQSPSNKVTEKGKDVELRCDPISGHTALYWYRQSLGQGLEFLIYFQGNSAPDKSGLPSDRFSAERTGGSVSTLTIQRTQQEDSAVYLCASSSGTGAGYTFGSGTRLTVV.

In the case of this clonotype: A junction boundary mismatches the germline segment, possibly from a read error. The genes are TRBV19 and TRBJ1-2, with D hard to call. Per the germline V gene, CDR1 is LNHDA and CDR2 is SQIVND (reference sequence). The CDR3 spans 10 residues. The CDR3 DNA sequence: TGTGCCAGTAGTATTCAGAAGCCGATCTTC. This codes for CASSIQKPIF.

The V gene is TRBV10-3, the J gene TRBJ2-1; TRBD1 aligns across 10 bases. V lost 10 bases to trimming and J lost 2 bases; unmatched junction nucleotides: 8. The CDR3 has 15 amino acids. Germline lookup yields CDR1 ENHRY and CDR2 SYGVKD. This chain's CDR3 is CATRTGTGAYNEQFF. The CDR3 DNA follows: TGTGCCACTAGAACCGGGACAGGGGCCTACAATGAGCAGTTCTTC.

The chain has TRBV5-1 and TRBJ1-1, with D perhaps matching TRBD1 (6 bases). The CDR3 extends over 16 amino acids. Germline V lookup: CDR1 SGHRS, CDR2 YFSETQ. Trimming stripped 3 bases from V and 1 base from J, with 16 bases between. The CDR3 nucleotides are TGCGCCAGCAGCTGGGGGCTGGCAGGGAGGAACACTGAAGCTTTCTTT. Translating gives CASSWGLAGRNTEAFF.

The chain employs TRBV12-3 or TRBV12-4 and TRBJ1-2, with 7 bases that match TRBD1. The CDR3 totals 15 residues. J lost 3 bases, V lost 0 bases, and 4 bases had no gene match. CDR3 sequence reads: CASSLAAGGDYGYTF. The DNA of the CDR3 is TGTGCCAGCAGTTTAGCGGCAGGGGGAGACTATGGCTACACCTTC.

V is TRBV7-9 and J is TRBJ2-7; 11 bases fit TRBD2. The germline CDR1 and CDR2 sequences are SEHNR and FQNEAQ (reference sequence). V lost 2 bases to trimming and J lost 6 bases; unmatched junction nucleotides: 6. The CDR3 length is 15 residues. The CDR3 protein is CASSLPLAGAGEQYF. The CDR3 nucleotides read TGTGCCAGCAGCTTACCACTAGCGGGAGCCGGCGAGCAGTACTTC.

This clonotype was recorded only once. The chain is built from TRBV6-4 and TRBJ2-3, with TRBD2 matching 11 bases. This CDR3 is built from 15 residues. Germline values: CDR1 MRHNA, CDR2 SNTAGT. The junction had 6 bases not matched to a gene; V was cut back by 4 bases and J by 6 bases. CDR3 nucleotides: TGTGCCAGCAGTGTACTAGCGGGGGCGGAGGATACGCAGTATTTT. As protein: CASSVLAGAEDTQYF.

The rearrangement links TRBV29-1 to TRBJ1-2; D gene ambiguous. CDR1 SQVTM and CDR2 ANQGSEA come from the germline V gene. V was shortened by 0 bases and J by 4 bases, with 18 bases between the two germline ends. This CDR3 spans 16 amino acids. The CDR3 sequence: CSVEDLAAAPLYGYTF. The CDR3 coding sequence is TGCAGCGTTGAAGATCTGGCAGCGGCACCCCTCTATGGCTACACCTTC.